The next 20 T cell receptor beta chains were all read from a single sample in a study of T cell responses to AZD1222 COVID-19 vaccine. TCRdb's table, derived via immunoSEQ multiplex PCR, lists solely in-frame clones and lacks some. This table has 150,000 or so clones, under 95% appearing once. Sequencing was performed on peripheral blood, taken on day 0 of AZD1222 vaccination. These receptors were taken from an adult in good health.

This clone was seen once. The gene calls are TRBV15 and TRBJ2-5; 10 bases fit TRBD1. The CDR3 has 13 amino acids. V trimming: 6 bases; J trimming: 4 bases; junction bases outside the gene matches: 2. CDR1 LNHNV and CDR2 YYDKDF come from the germline V gene (reference sequence). Here the CDR3 reads CATRRTGGETQYF. CDR3 nucleotide sequence: TGTGCCACCAGGAGGACAGGGGGAGAGACCCAGTACTTC.

The CDR3 region is CAWSAYYSPTNEQFF. CDR3 in DNA: TGTGCCTGGAGTGCTTACTACTCTCCTACCAATGAGCAGTTCTTC. The chain uses TRBV30 and TRBJ2-1; D gene unclear. The CDR3 loop spans 15 amino acids. Germline CDR1 reads GTSNPN; CDR2 reads SVGIG (reference sequence). Deletions cut 1 base from V and 6 bases from J, with 16 bases between.

This chain links TRBV18 with TRBJ2-7; no clear D gene. V lost 1 base and J lost 5, with 9 bases in between. The germline gives CDR1 KGHSH, CDR2 LQKENI. The CDR3 runs to 13 residues. The DNA for the CDR3 is TGTGCCAGCTCACCACGATTAGGGAACGAGCAGTACTTC. It specifies CASSPRLGNEQYF.

The rearrangement uses TRBV20-1 and TRBJ2-1; maybe TRBD1 (6 bases). Germline V gene data show CDR1 as DFQATT and CDR2 as SNEGSKA (reference sequence). Trimming left V 5 bases short and J 10 bases short, with 12 bases between. This CDR3 spans 11 amino acids. CDR3: CSAYRVNEQFF. The CDR3 coding sequence is TGCAGTGCTTACAGGGTAAACGAGCAGTTCTTC.

The chain combines TRBV30 with TRBJ1-5; TRBD1 is a possible D gene (6 bases). V was clipped by 3 bases and J by 4 bases, with 13 bases between them. From germline, CDR1 is GTSNPN and CDR2 SVGIG (reference sequence). The CDR3 spans 14 residues. In nucleotides, the CDR3 is TGTGCCTGGAGCCTCGGGACACTGAATCAGCCCCAGCATTTT. This sequence encodes CAWSLGTLNQPQHF. The full variable domain, rest sourced from reference TRBV30 and TRBJ1-5, is SQTIHQWPATLVQPVGSPLSLECTVEGTSNPNLYWYRQAAGRGLQLLFYSVGIGQISSEVPQNLSASRPQDRQFILSSKKLLLSDSGFYLCAWSLGTLNQPQHFGDGTRLSIL.

This chain links TRBV5-1 with TRBJ2-5; a possible D gene is TRBD2 (5 bases). This CDR3 spans 14 amino acids. V lost 2 bases, J lost 0 bases, and 8 bases lay in between. Germline CDR1 SGHRS, CDR2 YFSETQ. CDR3 loop: CASSFGENQETQYF. The CDR3 nucleotides read TGCGCCAGCAGCTTCGGGGAAAACCAAGAGACCCAGTACTTC.

This rearrangement joins TRBV5-8 to TRBJ1-5, with 7 bases that match TRBD1. In germline, CDR1 is SGHTS, CDR2 YDEGEE. Trimming at V came to 4 bases and at J to 6 bases, leaving 10 bases not matched to a gene. This CDR3 is built from 15 residues. The CDR3 coding sequence is TGTGCCAGCAGCCGGAAAAGGGGGCTCGGTCAGCCCCAGCATTTT. Protein sequence: CASSRKRGLGQPQHF.

CDR3 nucleotides: TGTGCCAGCAGTTCCTACTCCTACAATGAGCAGTTCTTC. It translates to CASSSYSYNEQFF. The chain recombines TRBV27 with TRBJ2-1; D remains unclear. The CDR3 is made up of 13 amino acids. The V and J ends lost 4 bases and 0 bases respectively, with 4 bases between them. Looked up from germline, CDR1 is MNHEY and CDR2 is SMNVEV (reference sequence).

This clone has just one count. V usage is TRBV25-1 and J usage is TRBJ1-1; 7 nucleotides align to TRBD1. The ends lost 4 bases at V and 11 bases at J; junction bases unmatched: 4. Germline V gene sequence: CDR1 MGHDK, CDR2 SYGVNS. This CDR3 has 11 amino acids. The CDR3: CASSATGPAFF. The CDR3 nucleotides read TGTGCCAGCAGTGCGACAGGGCCGGCTTTCTTT.

CDR3 region: CAWSVGTGRTDTQYF. CDR3 DNA: TGTGCCTGGAGTGTAGGGACAGGGAGGACAGATACGCAGTATTTT. The V call is TRBV30, the J call TRBJ2-3, with TRBD1 matching over 9 bases. Looked up from germline, CDR1 is GTSNPN and CDR2 is SVGIG (reference sequence). J was trimmed by 3 bases and V by 0 bases; bases with no gene match: 4. The CDR3 contains 15 residues.

The rearrangement uses TRBV6-6 and TRBJ1-1, with D uncertain. The CDR3 is 13 amino acids. The germline V gene encodes CDR1 MNHNY and CDR2 SVGAGI (reference sequence). V was clipped by 2 bases and J by 4 bases, with 8 bases between them. The CDR3 sequence: CASSYEGLTEAFF. The CDR3 nucleotides read TGTGCCAGCAGTTACGAGGGTCTCACTGAAGCTTTCTTT.

The CDR3 region has the DNA TGTGCCAGCAGCCTTCTCCCACTAGCGGGAGGGACAGATACGCAGTATTTT. This sequence encodes CASSLLPLAGGTDTQYF. The chain recombines TRBV3-1 (or the pseudogene TRBV3-2) with TRBJ2-3, with 13 positions matching TRBD2. This CDR3 is built from 17 residues. Germline V gene lookup returns CDR1 LGHDT and CDR2 YNNKEL (reference sequence). The junction had 7 bases not matched to a gene; V was cut back by 4 bases and J by 3 bases.

CDR3 bases: TGCGCCAGCAGCCAGTGGACAGGAGCCTCCTACGAGCAGTACTTC. Residues: CASSQWTGASYEQYF. The genes are TRBV4-1 and TRBJ2-7, with 7 bases matching TRBD1. V lost 3 bases, J lost 0 bases, and 5 bases stayed unmatched. This CDR3 contains 15 residues. In germline, CDR1 is MGHRA, CDR2 YSYEKL.

This chain uses TRBV28 with TRBJ1-3; D may be TRBD1 (5 bases). The CDR3 is 16 residues long. Trimming shortened V by 0 bases and J by 0 bases, and 9 bases separated the two germline ends. Germline assignment: CDR1 MDHEN and CDR2 SYDVKM. CDR3 amino acids: CASSLWGVHSGNTIYF. DNA for the CDR3: TGTGCCAGCAGTTTATGGGGGGTCCACTCTGGAAACACCATATATTTT.

The V gene is TRBV5-4, the J gene TRBJ1-1; D is ambiguous. CDR1 and CDR2 (germline): SGHNT, YYREEE (reference sequence). The germline V and J ends were trimmed by 7 bases and 4 bases, with 23 bases remaining between them. The CDR3 is 16 residues long. The CDR3 loop is CASSRGRGPSPTEAFF. DNA of the CDR3: TGTGCCAGCTCCAGAGGCAGAGGGCCCTCCCCCACTGAAGCTTTCTTT.

The chain combines TRBV25-1 with TRBJ2-3; possible D gene TRBD1, 6 bases. The CDR3 has 15 residues. Germline V gene sequence: CDR1 MGHDK, CDR2 SYGVNS. The V and J ends lost 4 bases and 4 bases respectively, with 15 bases between them. CDR3 nucleotide sequence: TGTGCCAGCAGTGTGGGGGCGGGTAGCTCAGATACGCAGTATTTT. The encoded protein is CASSVGAGSSDTQYF.

This chain joins TRBV11-2 and TRBJ1-6; possibly TRBD1 for D (6 bases). The CDR3 is made up of 14 amino acids. Germline loops: CDR1 SGHAT, CDR2 FQNNGV. The V gene lost 7 bases and the J gene lost 8 bases, with 15 bases spanning the gap. The CDR3 DNA sequence: TGTGCCAGCACCCCCGGTAGGGGGGATTCACCCCTCCACTTT. Its protein product is CASTPGRGDSPLHF.

The chain combines TRBV7-2 with TRBJ2-5; D unclear. Germline V gene sequence: CDR1 SGHTA, CDR2 FQGNSA. The CDR3 is 14 amino acids. Between the trimmed V and J ends, which lost 1 base and 5 bases, there was a span of 11 bases. In DNA, the CDR3 is TGTGCCAGCAGCTTAGGGTACGGGTTCGAGACCCAGTACTTC. Protein product: CASSLGYGFETQYF.

V and J are TRBV18 and TRBJ2-7, with TRBD2 matching over 8 bases. Looked up from germline, CDR1 is KGHSH and CDR2 is LQKENI. After removal of 3 bases from V and 0 bases from J, the junction contained 7 bases not matched to a gene. CDR3 length equals 16 residues. This chain's CDR3 is CASSPRGSGSSYEQYF. As DNA, the CDR3 is TGTGCCAGCTCACCCCGGGGGAGCGGGAGCTCCTACGAGCAGTACTTC. Combining the CDR3 with reference TRBV18 and TRBJ2-7 gives the whole variable domain NAGVMQNPRHLVRRRGQEARLRCSPMKGHSHVYWYRQLPEEGLKFMVYLQKENIIDESGMPKERFSAEFPKEGPSILRIQQVVRGDSAAYFCASSPRGSGSSYEQYFGPGTRLTVT.

CDR3 DNA sequence: TGTGCCAGCAGCCCGGCAGAAAAACTGTTTTTT. Its translation: CASSPAEKLFF. The chain couples TRBV12-3 or TRBV12-4 to TRBJ1-4; D remains ambiguous. V gave up 6 bases and J gave up 8 bases, with 7 bases separating them. The CDR3 totals 11 residues.